This passage covers 31 T cell receptor beta chains from one sample sequenced in a study of blood T cell repertoires in COVID-19. Sequenced by immunoSEQ multiplex PCR; TCRdb stores in-frame clones only, minus some. The data contain 650,000 to 800,000 clones, about 87% of them singletons. The sequenced sample consisted of peripheral blood. All receptors derive from a woman aged 18-29 years with acute or convalescent COVID-19.

V is TRBV12-5 and J is TRBJ1-4, with TRBD1 identical over 9 bases. The CDR3 has 15 amino acids. Germline CDR1 LGHNT, CDR2 FRNRAP. V was pared by 6 bases and J by 8 bases, with 10 bases of the junction left unmatched. CDR3 sequence: CASGLEQGAGEKLFF. The CDR3 DNA reads as TGTGCTAGTGGCCTAGAACAGGGGGCAGGGGAAAAACTGTTTTTT.

The gene calls are TRBV4-1 and TRBJ2-3, with 7 bases fitting TRBD2. J lost 4 bases, V lost 1 base, and 8 bases had no gene match. The CDR3 length is 16 residues. Germline V lookup: CDR1 MGHRA, CDR2 YSYEKL. CDR3 coding DNA: TGCGCCAGCAGCCAAGTGGGGAGGGTGGTCCCAGATACGCAGTATTTT. It codes for CASSQVGRVVPDTQYF.

The rearrangement uses TRBV6-6 and TRBJ2-2, with 9 bases aligning to TRBD1. The CDR3 runs to 15 residues. The junction had 4 bases not matched to a gene; V was cut back by 5 bases and J by 3 bases. Germline CDR1 reads MNHNY; CDR2 reads SVGAGI (reference sequence). The CDR3 spells CASSHRGQDTGELFF. For the CDR3, the DNA is TGTGCCAGCAGTCACAGGGGGCAGGACACCGGGGAGCTGTTTTTT.

This clone was observed once. The chain employs TRBV3-1 (or the pseudogene TRBV3-2) and TRBJ2-2; maybe TRBD1 (5 bases). Germline assignment: CDR1 LGHDT and CDR2 YNNKEL (reference sequence). The CDR3 totals 15 residues. The V gene lost 6 bases and the J gene lost 1 base, with 12 bases spanning the gap. This CDR3 is CASRDLGENTGELFF. The CDR3 DNA sequence: TGTGCCAGCAGAGATTTAGGGGAGAACACCGGGGAGCTGTTTTTT.

The V gene is TRBV11-3, the J gene TRBJ2-5, with TRBD2 matching over 10 bases. The V segment lost 5 bases and the J segment 2 bases; nucleotides outside the gene matches: 2. The CDR3 consists of 14 residues. CDR1 is SGHNT, CDR2 YENEEA, per germline. CDR3 nucleotides: TGTGCCAGCAGCGGAGCGGGGGGGCAAGAGACCCAGTACTTC. It codes for CASSGAGGQETQYF. The full variable domain, its missing parts supplied by reference TRBV11-3 and TRBJ2-5, is EAGVVQSPRYKIIEKKQPVAFWCNPISGHNTLYWYLQNLGQGPELLIRYENEEAVDDSQLPKDRFSAERLKGVDSTLKIQPAELGDSAVYLCASSGAGGQETQYFGPGTRLLVL.

This chain connects TRBV4-1 to TRBJ2-3, with 9 nucleotides matching TRBD2. The CDR3 has 17 residues. V shed 1 base, J shed 2 bases, and the junction held 7 bases outside the gene matches. Germline CDR1 and CDR2: MGHRA and YSYEKL. CDR3 amino acids: CASSQGVLAGNTDTQYF. The CDR3 DNA follows: TGCGCCAGCAGCCAAGGGGTCCTAGCGGGGAACACAGATACGCAGTATTTT.

This rearrangement joins TRBV5-1 to TRBJ1-2, with 7 bases lining up with TRBD1. This CDR3 contains 14 residues. The J segment lost 8 bases and the V segment lost 3 bases, leaving 10 bases of the junction unmatched. CDR1 is SGHRS, CDR2 YFSETQ, per germline. This CDR3 is CASSWDSATRGYTF. The DNA of the CDR3 is TGCGCCAGCAGCTGGGACAGCGCCACACGGGGCTACACCTTC.

The chain uses TRBV9 and TRBJ2-7; 7 nucleotides line up with TRBD2. V shed 4 bases, J shed 5 bases, and the junction held 9 bases outside the gene matches. Germline CDR1 reads SGDLS; CDR2 reads YYNGEE. The CDR3 covers 14 residues. The CDR3 bases are TGTGCCAGCAGCCCCAATGCGGGAGACCACGAGCAGTACTTC. Translation: CASSPNAGDHEQYF.

The V call is TRBV30, the J call TRBJ2-5; D not certain. The V and J ends lost 0 bases and 1 base respectively, with 6 bases between them. This CDR3 comprises 13 residues. Per germline, CDR1 GTSNPN and CDR2 SVGIG (reference sequence). The CDR3 DNA reads as TGTGCCTGGAGTGTCGAGCTCCAAGAGACCCAGTACTTC. Residues: CAWSVELQETQYF.

The chain is built from TRBV30 and TRBJ2-6, with D uncertain. Germline CDR1 is GTSNPN and CDR2 is SVGIG (reference sequence). This CDR3 is built from 16 residues. The germline V and J ends were trimmed by 1 base and 0 bases, with 10 bases remaining between them. CDR3 in amino acids: CAWSEYIGSGANVLTF. The CDR3 DNA reads TGTGCCTGGAGTGAGTATATCGGCTCTGGGGCCAACGTCCTGACTTTC.

CDR3 in amino acids: CATKTGETNIQYF. The CDR3 DNA sequence: TGTGCCACCAAGACAGGGGAAACAAACATTCAGTACTTC. The V and J genes are TRBV6-5 and TRBJ2-4; 8 nucleotides line up with TRBD1. The CDR3 runs to 13 residues. J lost 6 bases, V lost 10 bases, and 8 bases had no gene match. Germline assignment: CDR1 MNHEY and CDR2 SVGAGI.

The rearrangement joins TRBV10-3 to TRBJ1-2, with D tentatively TRBD1 (5 bases). V lost 0 bases and J 1 base, leaving 12 bases between the germline ends. Germline assignment: CDR1 ENHRY and CDR2 SYGVKD. The CDR3 sequence is 16 residues long. CDR3 bases: TGTGCCATCAGTGAGTCCCTGGGGGGGGTTAACTATGGCTACACCTTC. Translating it yields CAISESLGGVNYGYTF.

This rearrangement joins TRBV6-1 to TRBJ2-2, with TRBD1 identical over 7 bases. Germline V gene data show CDR1 as MNHNS and CDR2 as SASEGT. The trim removed 3 bases at V and 3 bases at J, leaving 10 bases unmatched. The CDR3 loop spans 17 amino acids. CDR3: CASSDIRGSPDTGELFF. In DNA form, the CDR3 reads TGTGCCAGCAGTGACATCAGGGGGTCCCCCGACACCGGGGAGCTGTTTTTT.

In this sample, this clone turned up once. CDR3 residues: CASSVTGTYEQYF. The CDR3, as DNA: TGTGCCAGCAGTGTGACCGGGACCTACGAGCAGTACTTC. The chain links TRBV25-1 to TRBJ2-7; D is possibly TRBD2 (5 bases). The CDR3 sequence is 13 residues long. Trimming removed 4 bases at V and 2 bases at J, with 9 bases between. The germline gives CDR1 MGHDK, CDR2 SYGVNS.

This chain connects TRBV19 to TRBJ1-2, with 8 bases fitting TRBD1. The ends lost 4 bases at V and 5 bases at J; junction bases unmatched: 12. The CDR3 totals 16 residues. Germline loops: CDR1 LNHDA, CDR2 SQIVND (reference sequence). The DNA for the CDR3 is TGTGCCAGTAGTACCAGGGACAGGCGCCGGGGGTATGGCTACACCTTC. This translates into CASSTRDRRRGYGYTF.

The V call is TRBV4-3, the J call TRBJ1-2; perhaps TRBD1 as D (5 bases). V lost 1 base and J lost 4, with 22 bases in between. From germline, CDR1 is LGHNA and CDR2 YSLEER. The CDR3 sequence is 18 residues long. CDR3 sequence (DNA): TGCGCCAGCAGCCAAGGAGAACGGGGACTTGGCCCCCTCTATGGCTACACCTTC. Amino acid sequence: CASSQGERGLGPLYGYTF.

The J gene is TRBJ2-3, the V gene TRBV5-6; 11 bases agree with TRBD2. Germline V CDR1 and CDR2: SGHDT, YYEEEE. With 0 bases clipped from V and 1 base from J, the junction kept 10 bases outside the gene matches. The length of the CDR3 is 19 residues. The CDR3: CASSLVFSGGAFRTDTQYF. CDR3 bases: TGTGCCAGCAGCTTGGTCTTTAGCGGGGGGGCATTTCGCACAGATACGCAGTATTTT. Full variable domain (remainder filled in from reference TRBV5-6 and TRBJ2-3): DAGVTQSPTHLIKTRGQQVTLRCSPKSGHDTVSWYQQALGQGPQFIFQYYEEEERQRGNFPDRFSGHQFPNYSSELNVNALLLGDSALYLCASSLVFSGGAFRTDTQYFGPGTRLTVL.

This rearrangement joins TRBV28 to TRBJ1-2; 7 nucleotides agree with TRBD1. Unmatched junction bases numbered 3, after V lost 10 bases and J lost 7 bases. The germline V gene encodes CDR1 MDHEN and CDR2 SYDVKM. The CDR3 runs to 10 residues. CDR3 amino acids: CATRTGGYTF. CDR3 DNA sequence: TGTGCCACAAGGACAGGTGGCTACACCTTC.

The chain couples TRBV6-5 to TRBJ1-3; TRBD1 might be the D (5 bases). V lost 11 bases and J lost 0, with 14 bases in between. Germline CDR1 MNHEY, CDR2 SVGAGI. The CDR3 covers 14 residues. CDR3 sequence reads: CASGDRGSGNTIYF. The CDR3 DNA reads TGTGCCTCGGGGGACCGGGGCTCTGGAAACACCATATATTTT.

This chain connects TRBV6-6 to TRBJ2-7, with 9 bases aligning to TRBD1. The CDR3 is 16 residues long. Germline CDR1 and CDR2: MNHNY and SVGAGI (reference sequence). The J segment lost 2 bases and the V segment lost 0 bases, leaving 5 bases of the junction unmatched. Written as DNA, the CDR3 is TGTGCCAGCAGTTACTCGTACAGGGGGCGAGCCTACGAGCAGTACTTC. Protein: CASSYSYRGRAYEQYF.

The table lists this clone with a count of one. The V gene is TRBV19, the J gene TRBJ1-6; D unclear. Germline V gene data show CDR1 as LNHDA and CDR2 as SQIVND (reference sequence). With 2 bases removed from V and 9 bases from J, the gap between germline ends came to 8 bases. The CDR3 extends over 13 amino acids. The chain's CDR3 is CASSIPRGSPLHF. The DNA for the CDR3 is TGTGCCAGTAGTATACCGAGAGGTTCACCCCTCCACTTT.

V gene TRBV10-3 combines with J gene TRBJ1-2, with a weak D call TRBD1 (5 bases). The germline V and J ends were trimmed by 5 bases and 3 bases, with 22 bases remaining between them. Germline CDR1 reads ENHRY; CDR2 reads SYGVKD. This CDR3 is built from 17 residues. CDR3 nucleotide sequence: TGTGCCATCAGTCCCGCTTTCTTCGGGACTTCAGACTATGGCTACACCTTC. It encodes CAISPAFFGTSDYGYTF.

The chain has TRBV7-8 and TRBJ1-1; 7 nucleotides match TRBD1. CDR1 is SGHVS and CDR2 is FQNEAQ in the germline V gene. The CDR3 is 15 residues long. V gave up 0 bases and J gave up 8 bases; unmatched junction bases: 9. The CDR3 DNA is TGTGCCAGCAGCTTAGCGTTGGGACAGAAGCGGGAAGCTTTCTTT. Residues: CASSLALGQKREAFF. Full variable domain (outside the CDR3, taken from reference TRBV7-8 and TRBJ1-1): GAGVSQSPRYKVAKRGQDVALRCDPISGHVSLFWYQQALGQGPEFLTYFQNEAQLDKSGLPSDRFFAERPEGSVSTLKIQRTQQEDSAVYLCASSLALGQKREAFFGQGTRLTVV.

The V and J genes are TRBV19 and TRBJ1-3; no reliable D call. V was pared by 1 base and J by 7 bases, with 14 bases between. This CDR3 has 15 residues. Germline-derived CDR1 and CDR2 are LNHDA and SQIVND (reference sequence). CDR3: CASSIGRTLQNTIYF. The CDR3 region has the DNA TGTGCCAGTAGTATAGGGAGGACTCTTCAGAACACCATATATTTT.

The V and J genes are TRBV28 and TRBJ1-5, with D possibly being TRBD1 (6 bases). The ends were cut back, 1 base at V and 5 bases at J, with 18 bases in the middle. The CDR3 spans 17 residues. CDR1 MDHEN and CDR2 SYDVKM come from the germline V gene. The CDR3 reads CASSLLSGTPTDQPQHF. For the CDR3, the DNA is TGTGCCAGCAGTTTATTGTCCGGGACACCTACAGATCAGCCCCAGCATTTT.

The CDR3 protein is CAILQGQGAAQPQHF. CDR3 nucleotide sequence: TGTGCCATCCTCCAGGGACAGGGGGCCGCTCAGCCCCAGCATTTT. The rearrangement links TRBV27 to TRBJ1-5; 12 nucleotides line up with TRBD1. Per the germline V gene, CDR1 is MNHEY and CDR2 is SMNVEV (reference sequence). V lost 10 bases to trimming and J lost 6 bases; unmatched junction nucleotides: 10. The CDR3 is 15 amino acids.

This chain joins TRBV5-5 and TRBJ1-5; TRBD1 agrees at 9 bases. Losses at the gene ends were 2 bases for V and 3 bases for J; bases not matched to a gene: 3. CDR1 and CDR2 from the germline V gene are SGHKS and YYEKEE (reference sequence). The CDR3 has 15 residues. The CDR3 nucleotides read TGTGCCAGCAGCTTCGGGACAGGGCACAATCAGCCCCAGCATTTT. Protein product: CASSFGTGHNQPQHF.

The chain carries TRBV29-1 and TRBJ1-2; tentative D call: TRBD1 (6 bases). This CDR3 is 12 amino acids long. The V gene's germline CDR1 is SQVTM and CDR2 ANQGSEA. Trimming left V 6 bases short and J 5 bases short, with 13 bases between. The CDR3 loop is CSVSTGWYGYTF. The CDR3 nucleotides read TGCAGCGTCTCCACAGGGTGGTATGGCTACACCTTC. The full variable domain, with the rest looked up from reference TRBV29-1 and TRBJ1-2, is SAVISQKPSRDICQRGTSLTIQCQVDSQVTMMFWYRQQPGQSLTLIATANQGSEATYESGFVIDKFPISRPNLTFSTLTVSNMSPEDSSIYLCSVSTGWYGYTFGSGTRLTVV.

The V and J genes are TRBV6-4 and TRBJ1-2; D call uncertain. The germline V gene encodes CDR1 MRHNA and CDR2 SNTAGT. The CDR3 totals 13 residues. Deletions cut 4 bases from V and 11 bases from J, with 17 bases between. The CDR3 sequence is CASSGSGVTPYTF. The CDR3 coding sequence is TGTGCCAGCAGTGGATCTGGAGTGACCCCGTACACCTTC.

CDR3 bases: TGTGCCAGCAGTTCAACGGATTCGAGGGCCCTCCACTTT. As protein: CASSSTDSRALHF. J is TRBJ1-6 and V is TRBV6-5; D not certain. V shed 4 bases and J shed 14 bases, with 15 bases lying between them. The CDR3 extends over 13 amino acids. Germline values: CDR1 MNHEY, CDR2 SVGAGI.

The table lists this clone with a count of one. The rearrangement uses TRBV7-2 and TRBJ2-7, with TRBD1 matching 8 bases. Trimming removed 4 bases from V and 3 bases from J; junction bases left unmatched: 8. The CDR3 spans 15 residues. The V gene's germline CDR1 is SGHTA and CDR2 FQGNSA. CDR3 nucleotide sequence: TGTGCCAGCAGCTCCCCAAGGACAGGGATCTACGAGCAGTACTTC. This gives the protein CASSSPRTGIYEQYF.